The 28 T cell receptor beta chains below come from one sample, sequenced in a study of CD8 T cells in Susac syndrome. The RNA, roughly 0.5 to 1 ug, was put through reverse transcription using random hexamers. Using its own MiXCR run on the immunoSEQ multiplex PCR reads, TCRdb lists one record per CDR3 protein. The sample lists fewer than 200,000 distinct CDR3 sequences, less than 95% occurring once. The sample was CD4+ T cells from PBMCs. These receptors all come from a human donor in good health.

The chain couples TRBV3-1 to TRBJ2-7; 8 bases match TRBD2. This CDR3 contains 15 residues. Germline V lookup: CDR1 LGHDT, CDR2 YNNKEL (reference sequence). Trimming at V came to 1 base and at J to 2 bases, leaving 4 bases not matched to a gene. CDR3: CASSQAPGLAYEQYF. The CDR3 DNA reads TGTGCCAGCAGCCAAGCCCCGGGACTAGCCTACGAGCAGTACTTC.

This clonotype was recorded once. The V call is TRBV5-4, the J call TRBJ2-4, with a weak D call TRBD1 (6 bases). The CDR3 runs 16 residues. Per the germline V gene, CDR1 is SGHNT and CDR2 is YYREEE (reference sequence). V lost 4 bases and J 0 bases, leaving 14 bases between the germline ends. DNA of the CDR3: TGTGCCAGCAGCACTGGACAGTTACTAGCCAAAAACATTCAGTACTTC. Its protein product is CASSTGQLLAKNIQYF.

The DNA for the CDR3 is TGCGCCAGCAGCGTAGGACTAGCGGGCCTGTACAATGAGCAGTTCTTC. It yields the protein CASSVGLAGLYNEQFF. This chain connects TRBV4-3 to TRBJ2-1; 11 bases align to TRBD2. The V gene end was trimmed by 5 bases and the J gene end by 4 bases; junction bases not matched to a gene: 7. CDR1 and CDR2 (germline): LGHNA, YSLEER. This CDR3 is 16 amino acids long.

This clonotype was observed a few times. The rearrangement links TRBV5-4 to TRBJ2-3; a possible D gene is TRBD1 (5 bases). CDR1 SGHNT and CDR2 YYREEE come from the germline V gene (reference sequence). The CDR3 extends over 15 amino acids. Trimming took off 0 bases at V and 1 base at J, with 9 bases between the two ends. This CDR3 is CASSLEVRGTDTQYF. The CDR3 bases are TGTGCCAGCAGCTTGGAAGTCAGGGGCACAGATACGCAGTATTTT.

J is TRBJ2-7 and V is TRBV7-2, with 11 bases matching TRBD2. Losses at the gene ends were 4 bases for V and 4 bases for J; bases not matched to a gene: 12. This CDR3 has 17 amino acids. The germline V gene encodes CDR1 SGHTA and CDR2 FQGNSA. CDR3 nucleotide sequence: TGTGCCAGCAGCTCACGCACTTTGACTAGCGGGACGTACGAGCAGTACTTC. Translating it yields CASSSRTLTSGTYEQYF.

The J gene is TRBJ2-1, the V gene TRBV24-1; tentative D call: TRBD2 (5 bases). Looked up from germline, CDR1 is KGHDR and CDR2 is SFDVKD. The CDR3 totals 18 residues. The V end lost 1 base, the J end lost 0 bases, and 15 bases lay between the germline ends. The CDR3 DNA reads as TGTGCCACCAGTGATTTTACGGCGGGCTCTAGCTCCTACAATGAGCAGTTCTTC. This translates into CATSDFTAGSSSYNEQFF.

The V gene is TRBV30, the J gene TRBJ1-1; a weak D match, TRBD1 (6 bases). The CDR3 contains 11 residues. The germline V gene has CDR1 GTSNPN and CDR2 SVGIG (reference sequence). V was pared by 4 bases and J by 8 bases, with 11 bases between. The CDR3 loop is CAWTGQKEAFF. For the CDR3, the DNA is TGTGCCTGGACAGGACAGAAGGAAGCTTTCTTT.

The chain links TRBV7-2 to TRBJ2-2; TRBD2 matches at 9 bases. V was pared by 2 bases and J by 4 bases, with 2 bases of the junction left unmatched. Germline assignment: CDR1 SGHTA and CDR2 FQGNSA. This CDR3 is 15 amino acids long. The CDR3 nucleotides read TGTGCCAGCAGCTTACAAGCGGGGGGCACCGGGGAGCTGTTTTTT. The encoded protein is CASSLQAGGTGELFF.

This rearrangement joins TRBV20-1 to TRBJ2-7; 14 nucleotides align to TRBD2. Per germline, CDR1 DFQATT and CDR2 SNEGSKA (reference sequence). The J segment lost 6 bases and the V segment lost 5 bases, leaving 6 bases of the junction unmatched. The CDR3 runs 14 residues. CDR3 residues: CSAHPGLAGAEQYF. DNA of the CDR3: TGCAGTGCTCATCCGGGACTAGCGGGAGCCGAGCAGTACTTC.

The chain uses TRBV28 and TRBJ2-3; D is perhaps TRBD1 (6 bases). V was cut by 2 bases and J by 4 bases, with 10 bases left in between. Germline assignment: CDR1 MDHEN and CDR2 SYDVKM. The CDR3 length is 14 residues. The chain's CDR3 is CASSLGGAADTQYF. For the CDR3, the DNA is TGTGCCAGCAGTTTAGGGGGCGCCGCAGATACGCAGTATTTT.

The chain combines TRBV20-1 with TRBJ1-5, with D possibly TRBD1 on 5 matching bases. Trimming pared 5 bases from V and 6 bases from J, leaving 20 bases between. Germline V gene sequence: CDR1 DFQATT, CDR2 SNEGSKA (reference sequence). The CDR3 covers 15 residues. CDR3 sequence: CSAQGYSIGIQPQHF. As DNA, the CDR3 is TGCAGTGCTCAGGGATATAGCATCGGGATTCAGCCCCAGCATTTT.

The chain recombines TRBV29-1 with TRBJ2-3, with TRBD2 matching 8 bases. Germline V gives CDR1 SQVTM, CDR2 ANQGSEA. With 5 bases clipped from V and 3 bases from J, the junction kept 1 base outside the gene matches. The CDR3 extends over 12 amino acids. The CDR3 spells CSVLAGTDTQYF. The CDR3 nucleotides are TGCAGCGTTTTAGCGGGAACAGATACGCAGTATTTT.

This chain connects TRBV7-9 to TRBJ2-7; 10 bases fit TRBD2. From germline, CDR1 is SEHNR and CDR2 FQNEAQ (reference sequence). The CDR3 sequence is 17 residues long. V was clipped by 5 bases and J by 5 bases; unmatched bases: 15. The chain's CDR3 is CASSPPLGLAGVNEQYF. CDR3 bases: TGTGCCAGCAGCCCCCCCTTAGGGCTAGCGGGAGTTAACGAGCAGTACTTC.

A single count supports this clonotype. CDR3 loop: CSAGQQNTEAFF. The CDR3 nucleotides read TGCAGCGCGGGACAGCAGAACACTGAAGCTTTCTTT. The chain links TRBV29-1 to TRBJ1-1; 7 nucleotides line up with TRBD1. V shed 7 bases, J shed 1 base, and the junction held 3 bases outside the gene matches. Germline CDR1 is SQVTM and CDR2 is ANQGSEA. This CDR3 is built from 12 residues.

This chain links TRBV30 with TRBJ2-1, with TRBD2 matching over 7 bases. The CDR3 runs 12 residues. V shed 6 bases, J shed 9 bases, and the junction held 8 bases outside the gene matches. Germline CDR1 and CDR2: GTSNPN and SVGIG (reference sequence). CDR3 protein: CACGYPGGEQFF. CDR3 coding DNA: TGTGCCTGTGGATACCCGGGGGGTGAGCAGTTCTTC. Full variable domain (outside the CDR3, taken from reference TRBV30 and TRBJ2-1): SQTIHQWPATLVQPVGSPLSLECTVEGTSNPNLYWYRQAAGRGLQLLFYSVGIGQISSEVPQNLSASRPQDRQFILSSKKLLLSDSGFYLCACGYPGGEQFFGPGTRLTVL.

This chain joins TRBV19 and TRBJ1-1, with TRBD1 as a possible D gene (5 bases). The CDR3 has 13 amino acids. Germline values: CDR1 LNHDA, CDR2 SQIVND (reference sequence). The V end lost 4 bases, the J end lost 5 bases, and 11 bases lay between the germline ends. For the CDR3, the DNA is TGTGCCAGTAGTACAAGGACACCAACTGAAGCTTTCTTT. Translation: CASSTRTPTEAFF. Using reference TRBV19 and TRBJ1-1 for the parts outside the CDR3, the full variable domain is DGGITQSPKYLFRKEGQNVTLSCEQNLNHDAMYWYRQDPGQGLRLIYYSQIVNDFQKGDIAEGYSVSREKKESFPLTVTSAQKNPTAFYLCASSTRTPTEAFFGQGTRLTVV.

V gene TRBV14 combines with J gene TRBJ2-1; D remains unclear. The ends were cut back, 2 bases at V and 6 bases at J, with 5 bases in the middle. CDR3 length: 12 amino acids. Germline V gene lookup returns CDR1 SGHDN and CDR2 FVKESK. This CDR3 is CASSQILNEQFF. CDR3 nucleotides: TGTGCCAGCAGCCAAATACTCAATGAGCAGTTCTTC.

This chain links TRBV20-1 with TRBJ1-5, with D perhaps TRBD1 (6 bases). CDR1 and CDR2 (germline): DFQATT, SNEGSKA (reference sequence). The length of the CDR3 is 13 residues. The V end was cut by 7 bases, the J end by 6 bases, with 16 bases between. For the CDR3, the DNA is TGCAGTGGTACCGGGCTACAGGGTCAGCCCCAGCATTTT. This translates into CSGTGLQGQPQHF.

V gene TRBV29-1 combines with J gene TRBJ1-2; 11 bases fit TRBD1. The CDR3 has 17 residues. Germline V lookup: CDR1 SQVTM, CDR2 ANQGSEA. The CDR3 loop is CSALAPGQGGVNYGYTF. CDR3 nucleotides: TGCAGTGCCCTGGCTCCGGGACAGGGGGGAGTTAACTATGGCTACACCTTC.

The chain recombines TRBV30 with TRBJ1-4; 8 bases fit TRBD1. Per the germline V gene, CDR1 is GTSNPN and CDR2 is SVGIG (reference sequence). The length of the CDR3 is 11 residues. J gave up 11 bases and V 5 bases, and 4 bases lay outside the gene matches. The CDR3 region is CAWGQGGKLFF. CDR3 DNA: TGTGCCTGGGGACAGGGCGGGAAACTGTTTTTT.

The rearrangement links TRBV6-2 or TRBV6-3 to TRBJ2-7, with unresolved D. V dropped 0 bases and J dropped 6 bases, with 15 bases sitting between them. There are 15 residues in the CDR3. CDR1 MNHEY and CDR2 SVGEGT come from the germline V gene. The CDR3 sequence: CASSYSRGVGSEQYF. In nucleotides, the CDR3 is TGTGCCAGCAGTTACTCTAGAGGAGTAGGGTCCGAGCAGTACTTC.

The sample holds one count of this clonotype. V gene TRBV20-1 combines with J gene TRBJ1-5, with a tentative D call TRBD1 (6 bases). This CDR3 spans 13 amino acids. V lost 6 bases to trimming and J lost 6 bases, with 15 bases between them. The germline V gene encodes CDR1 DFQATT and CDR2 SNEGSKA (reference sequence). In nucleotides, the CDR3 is TGCAGTGCCTTCAACAGGGTAGGTCAGCCCCAGCATTTT. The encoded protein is CSAFNRVGQPQHF.

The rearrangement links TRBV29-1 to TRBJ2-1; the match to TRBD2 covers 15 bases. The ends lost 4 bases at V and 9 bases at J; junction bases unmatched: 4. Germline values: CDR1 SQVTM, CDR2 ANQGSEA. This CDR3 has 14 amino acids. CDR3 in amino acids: CSVGGLAGGAEQFF. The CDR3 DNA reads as TGCAGCGTTGGGGGACTAGCGGGAGGCGCTGAGCAGTTCTTC.

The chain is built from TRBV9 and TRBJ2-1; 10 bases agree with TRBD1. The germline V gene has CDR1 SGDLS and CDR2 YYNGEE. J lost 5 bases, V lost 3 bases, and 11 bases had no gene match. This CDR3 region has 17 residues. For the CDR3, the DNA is TGTGCCAGCAGCGAAGGGACAGGGGAGCCGGTGGACAATGAGCAGTTCTTC. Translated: CASSEGTGEPVDNEQFF. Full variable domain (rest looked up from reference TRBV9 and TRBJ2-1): DSGVTQTPKHLITATGQRVTLRCSPRSGDLSVYWYQQSLDQGLQFLIQYYNGEERAKGNILERFSAQQFPDLHSELNLSSLELGDSALYFCASSEGTGEPVDNEQFFGPGTRLTVL.

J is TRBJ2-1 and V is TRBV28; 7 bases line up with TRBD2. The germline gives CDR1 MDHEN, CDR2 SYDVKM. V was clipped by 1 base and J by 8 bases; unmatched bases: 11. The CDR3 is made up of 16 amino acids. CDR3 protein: CASSLFGQTSTDEQFF. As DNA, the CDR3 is TGTGCCAGCAGTTTATTTGGCCAGACTAGCACCGATGAGCAGTTCTTC.

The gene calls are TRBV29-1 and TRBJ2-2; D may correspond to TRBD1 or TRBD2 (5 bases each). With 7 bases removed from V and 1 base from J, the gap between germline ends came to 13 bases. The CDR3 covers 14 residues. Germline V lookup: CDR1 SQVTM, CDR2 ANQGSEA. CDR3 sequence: CSAGGWGNTGELFF. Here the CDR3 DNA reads TGCAGCGCTGGGGGTTGGGGGAACACCGGGGAGCTGTTTTTT.

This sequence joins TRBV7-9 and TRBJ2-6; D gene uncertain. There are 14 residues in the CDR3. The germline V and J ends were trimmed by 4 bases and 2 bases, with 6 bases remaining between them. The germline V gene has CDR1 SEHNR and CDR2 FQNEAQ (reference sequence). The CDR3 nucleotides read TGTGCCAGCAGCTCGACTGCTGGGGCCAACGTCCTGACTTTC. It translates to CASSSTAGANVLTF.

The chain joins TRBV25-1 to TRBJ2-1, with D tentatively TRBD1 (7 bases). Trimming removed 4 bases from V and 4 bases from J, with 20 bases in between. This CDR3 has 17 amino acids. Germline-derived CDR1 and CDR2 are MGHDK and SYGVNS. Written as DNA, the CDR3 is TGTGCCAGCAGTGGCCCCCTCGGGGGACAGAGATACAATGAGCAGTTCTTC. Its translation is CASSGPLGGQRYNEQFF. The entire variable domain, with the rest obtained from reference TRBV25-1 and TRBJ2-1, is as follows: EADIYQTPRYLVIGTGKKITLECSQTMGHDKMYWYQQDPGMELHLIHYSYGVNSTEKGDLSSESTVSRIRTEHFPLTLESARPSHTSQYLCASSGPLGGQRYNEQFFGPGTRLTVL.